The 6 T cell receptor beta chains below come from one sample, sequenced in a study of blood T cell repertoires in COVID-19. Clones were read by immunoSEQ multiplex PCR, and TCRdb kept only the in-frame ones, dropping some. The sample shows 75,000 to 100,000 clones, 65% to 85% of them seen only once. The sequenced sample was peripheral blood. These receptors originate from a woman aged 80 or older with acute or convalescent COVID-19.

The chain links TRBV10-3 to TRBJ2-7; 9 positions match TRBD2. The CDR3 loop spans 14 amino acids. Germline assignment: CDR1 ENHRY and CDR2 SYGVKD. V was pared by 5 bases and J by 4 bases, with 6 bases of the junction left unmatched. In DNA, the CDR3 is TGTGCCATCAGTCCGGGACTAGCCGTATACGAGCAGTACTTC. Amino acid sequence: CAISPGLAVYEQYF.

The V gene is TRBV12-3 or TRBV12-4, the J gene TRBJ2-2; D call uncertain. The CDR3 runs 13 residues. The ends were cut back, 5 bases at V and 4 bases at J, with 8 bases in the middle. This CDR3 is CASSHGVTGELFF. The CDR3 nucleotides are TGTGCCAGCAGTCATGGAGTCACCGGGGAGCTGTTTTTT.

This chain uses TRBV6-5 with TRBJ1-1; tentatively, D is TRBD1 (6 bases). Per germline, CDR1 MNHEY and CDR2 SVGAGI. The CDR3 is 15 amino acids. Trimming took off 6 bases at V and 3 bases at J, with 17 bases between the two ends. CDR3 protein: CASRPQGRRDTEAFF. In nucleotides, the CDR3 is TGTGCCAGCAGACCACAGGGACGGCGGGACACTGAAGCTTTCTTT.

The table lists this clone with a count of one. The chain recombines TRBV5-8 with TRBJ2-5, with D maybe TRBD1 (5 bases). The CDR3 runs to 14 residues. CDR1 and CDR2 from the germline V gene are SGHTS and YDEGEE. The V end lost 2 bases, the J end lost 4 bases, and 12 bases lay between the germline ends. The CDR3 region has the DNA TGTGCCAGCAGCTTAGGGCGCAGGGCAGAGACCCAGTACTTC. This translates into CASSLGRRAETQYF.

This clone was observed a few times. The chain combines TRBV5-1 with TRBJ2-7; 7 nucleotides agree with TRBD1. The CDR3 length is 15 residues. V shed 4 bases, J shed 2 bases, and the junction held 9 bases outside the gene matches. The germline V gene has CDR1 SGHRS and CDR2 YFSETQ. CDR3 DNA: TGCGCCAGCAGCCCGCTTTCCGGGACAGCCTACGAGCAGTACTTC. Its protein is CASSPLSGTAYEQYF.

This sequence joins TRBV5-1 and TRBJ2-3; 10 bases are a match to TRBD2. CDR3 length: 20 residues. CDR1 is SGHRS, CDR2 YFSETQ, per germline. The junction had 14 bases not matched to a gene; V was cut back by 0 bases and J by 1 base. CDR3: CASSLGIQASGSYGTDTQYF. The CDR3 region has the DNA TGCGCCAGCAGCTTGGGGATCCAGGCTAGCGGGAGCTACGGCACAGATACGCAGTATTTT.